This T cell receptor beta chain was profiled in a study of identical twins listed by TCRdb under 2016. With respect to the entire study: The study deep-sequenced TCR alpha and beta repertoires from monozygotic twins, unrelated adults of various ages and cord blood to test whether fetal clonotypes persist. To rule out contamination, replicate twin experiments were performed at different times with different library preparation protocols.

General conclusions and limits of the study: Out-of-frame TCR alpha sharing in monozygotic twins was systematically underestimated by recombination models, whereas sharing between unrelated individuals was in agreement with the recombination models. Out-of-frame TCR alpha sequences shared between twins showed an excess of low generation-probability sequences compared with coincidental sharing between unrelated individuals. Zero-insertion analyses could be partly confounded by invariant T cells such as MAIT and iNKT, though diverse VJ usage argued against such confounding for most clonotypes. The excess sharing between twins in beta out-of-frame sequences was weaker because fewer shared sequences reduced the signal-to-noise ratio. Abundant cord blood beta clonotypes had fewer insertions, young adult naive repertoires showed a similar but weaker trend, and memory repertoires showed no such trend. Because the same donors could not be followed over many years, the conclusions relied on cross-sectional statistical analysis.

Receptor amplification or capture employed 5' RACE. TCRdb names Illumina HiSeq 2000 as the instrument used. A universal primer binding site was added through template switching, and the final cDNA carried a unique molecular identifier so that TCR cDNA molecules could be counted accurately. Specific primers in the conserved constant-segment region were used to synthesize first-strand cDNA for the TCR alpha and beta chains. To control for contamination, every cDNA library was double barcoded, receiving both a SMART-Mk sample barcode and Illumina barcodes. TruSeq adapter sequences along with Illumina sample barcodes were introduced in two successive PCR steps. The Illumina HiSeq platform was used with custom primers to sequence TCR alpha and beta cDNA libraries. Per the source publication's procedure: MiGEC processed the raw reads to extract unique molecular identifiers, while MiXCR was used to determine the CDR3 positions. Recombination models were inferred per individual with the repgenHMM and IGoR tools using an EM algorithm. The tcR package in R was used for shared clonotype analysis, with sharing normalized by the product of cloneset sizes. To study raw recombination without the effects of thymic and clonal selection, out-of-frame nonproductive sequences were analyzed. TCRdb applied fastp at Q25 and MiXCR to the public reads, then kept only in-frame beta chains. Every distinct CDR3 protein forms one entry, paired with its most common genes and DNA. The V and J calls come from TCRdb's annotation, not from the publication. Present in this sample are some 260,000 distinct CDR3 sequences, more than 12% of which were seen just once. The ten biggest clones cover around 9.5% of the sample.

This clonotype was detected only a few times. No antigen is known for it. No base qualities exist here, and no much larger clone lies one base off it. Trimming removed 4 bases from V and 2 bases from J; the gene matches leave 12 bases unexplained. The germline V gene (reference sequence) specifies SGHKS as CDR1 and YYEKEE as CDR2. Including the terminal cysteine and phenylalanine, the CDR3 comprises 17 residues. Just the 51-base CDR3 DNA is kept, in frame starting at base 1. Every donor was a healthy Caucasian. Miltenyi CD45RO+ enrichment and human naive T-cell isolation kits were used to isolate memory (CD45RO+) and naive T cells from PBMC.

The chain is made from TRBV5-5 and TRBJ2-7; TRBD2 fits 10 bases in the junction. Sequenced sample: memory (CD45RO+) T cells sorted from blood. This specimen's cell subset or site label, per the study, means: CD45RO+ enriched T cells. The origin of this receptor is a woman aged 18-35 years in good health. CDR3 protein: CASSLTFTSGVPYEQYF. The sequence in DNA is TGTGCCAGCAGCCTGACCTTTACTAGCGGGGTCCCCTACGAGCAGTACTTC.